This is a list of T cell receptor beta chains from one sample in a study of T cells in Graves' hyperthyroidism and ophthalmopathy. MiXCR, run by TCRdb on the multiplex PCR reads, gives a single entry per CDR3 protein. The data show fewer than 850,000 distinct CDR3 sequences, with 15% to 20% seen just once and 15% to 19% held by the top ten. The sample taken for sequencing was blood. The origin of the receptors is a man in his forties or fifties with Graves' hyperthyroidism. Each CDR3 is given with its conserved first and last residue. D genes are given only for firm matches. Size values are once, few and many counts, or a class for expanded clones, and some rows have none.

v_gene	d_gene	j_gene	abundance	CDR3aa	CDR3nt
TRBV24-1	.	TRBJ2-1	many	CATSDLGGNYNEQFF	TGTGCCACCAGTGATTTGGGGGGGAACTACAATGAGCAGTTCTTC
TRBV9	TRBD2	TRBJ2-1	many	CASSASGGSYNEQFF	TGTGCCAGCAGCGCTAGCGGGGGGTCCTACAATGAGCAGTTCTTC
TRBV10-1	TRBD1	TRBJ2-3	.	CASSDPMKTGETDTQYF	TGCGCCAGCAGTGACCCGATGAAGACAGGGGAGACGGATACGCAGTATTTT
TRBV30	.	TRBJ1-2	.	CACRTEGHGYTF	TGTGCCTGCCGGACAGAAGGGCATGGCTACACCTTC
TRBV28	.	TRBJ1-2	.	CASRQHKAPYGYTF	TGTGCCAGCAGGCAACACAAGGCCCCATATGGCTACACCTTC
TRBV20-1	TRBD2	TRBJ2-7	.	CSARREREGREEQYF	TGCAGTGCTAGGCGGGAGCGGGAGGGCCGTGAAGAGCAGTACTTC
TRBV28	.	TRBJ2-3	many	CASNVLAAKGPDTQYF	TGTGCCAGCAACGTATTAGCGGCAAAGGGGCCCGATACGCAGTATTTT
TRBV6-1	.	TRBJ2-5	few	CASSLRHHGETQYF	TGTGCCAGCAGTTTGAGGCACCACGGGGAGACCCAGTACTTC
TRBV6-2/TRBV6-3	TRBD2	TRBJ2-5	many	CASSYIGTSGETQYF	TGTGCCAGCAGTTACATTGGAACTAGCGGGGAGACCCAGTACTTC
TRBV6-6	.	TRBJ2-7	many	CASSYGRTETYEQYF	TGTGCCAGCAGTTACGGACGGACAGAGACCTACGAGCAGTACTTC
TRBV15	.	TRBJ2-5	.	CATSRDHLGTSQETQYF	TGTGCCACCAGCAGGGATCACCTCGGGACCTCACAAGAGACCCAGTACTTC
TRBV28	TRBD2	TRBJ2-7	many	CASSAISGSYEQYF	TGTGCCAGCAGCGCGATTAGCGGGAGCTACGAGCAGTACTTC
TRBV19	TRBD2	TRBJ2-1	few	CASSIFSGSSYNEQFF	TGTGCCAGTAGTATATTTAGCGGGAGCTCCTACAATGAGCAGTTCTTC
TRBV10-3	.	TRBJ2-6	many	CAISVKIAGANVLTF	TGTGCCATCAGTGTTAAAATTGCTGGGGCCAACGTCCTGACTTTC
TRBV28	.	TRBJ2-7	many	CASSFRGRGYEQYF	TGTGCCAGCAGTTTTCGTGGAAGGGGCTACGAGCAGTACTTC
TRBV7-9	TRBD1	TRBJ1-4	.	CASISRDRVNEKLFF	TGTGCCAGCATTTCGCGGGACAGGGTTAATGAAAAACTGTTTTTT
TRBV12-3/TRBV12-4	TRBD2	TRBJ2-3	many	CASSFMRGSGDTQYF	TGTGCCAGCAGTTTTATGCGCGGGAGTGGGGATACGCAGTATTTT
TRBV3-1	.	TRBJ1-5	many	CASSQAGAGQPQHF	TGTGCCAGCAGCCAAGCTGGGGCAGGTCAGCCCCAGCATTTT
TRBV5-4	.	TRBJ1-1	many	CASSLRAGVNTEAFF	TGTGCCAGCAGCTTGCGGGCAGGAGTGAACACTGAAGCTTTCTTT
TRBV5-1	TRBD1	TRBJ2-5	many	CATGTGGVWKTQYF	TGCGCCACAGGGACAGGGGGCGTTTGGAAGACCCAGTACTTC
TRBV28	.	TRBJ1-1	few	CASRAGAVHTEAFF	TGTGCCAGCAGGGCAGGGGCCGTACACACTGAAGCTTTCTTT
TRBV19	TRBD1	TRBJ2-7	.	CASRDRGLLYEQYF	TGTGCCAGCCGGGACAGGGGGCTCCTCTACGAGCAGTACTTC
TRBV28	TRBD2	TRBJ2-3	.	CASKRGLAGMDITQYF	TGTGCCAGCAAGAGGGGGCTAGCGGGGATGGACATCACGCAGTATTTT
TRBV12-3/TRBV12-4	TRBD1	TRBJ1-1	many	CASSLVRTGDDLAFF	TGTGCCAGCAGTTTAGTAAGGACAGGAGACGACCTTGCTTTCTTT
TRBV4-1	TRBD2	TRBJ2-1	.	CASSQVRRSGRASVFF	TGCGCCAGCAGCCAAGTTCGTAGGAGCGGGAGGGCCTCGGTGTTCTTC
TRBV2	.	TRBJ1-5	.	CASTGINSNQPQHF	TGTGCCAGCACTGGAATAAATAGCAATCAGCCCCAGCATTTT
TRBV28	TRBD2	TRBJ2-1	many	CASWGSGAPYNEQFF	TGTGCCAGCTGGGGAAGCGGGGCCCCTTACAATGAGCAGTTCTTC
TRBV19	TRBD1	TRBJ1-1	many	CATRTGGTEAFF	TGTGCCACCAGGACAGGGGGCACTGAAGCTTTCTTT
TRBV6-1	.	TRBJ1-1	many	CASSEWWVWGNANTEAFF	TGTGCCAGCAGTGAATGGTGGGTGTGGGGAAATGCGAACACTGAAGCTTTCTTT
TRBV12-3/TRBV12-4	.	TRBJ1-6	few	CASSLPHRRSPLHF	TGTGCCAGCAGTTTACCCCACAGGCGGTCACCCCTCCACTTT
TRBV3-1	TRBD2	TRBJ2-7	.	CASSQDSPIAGVVANEQYF	TGTGCCAGCAGCCAAGATTCACCGATAGCGGGAGTTGTCGCCAACGAGCAGTACTTC